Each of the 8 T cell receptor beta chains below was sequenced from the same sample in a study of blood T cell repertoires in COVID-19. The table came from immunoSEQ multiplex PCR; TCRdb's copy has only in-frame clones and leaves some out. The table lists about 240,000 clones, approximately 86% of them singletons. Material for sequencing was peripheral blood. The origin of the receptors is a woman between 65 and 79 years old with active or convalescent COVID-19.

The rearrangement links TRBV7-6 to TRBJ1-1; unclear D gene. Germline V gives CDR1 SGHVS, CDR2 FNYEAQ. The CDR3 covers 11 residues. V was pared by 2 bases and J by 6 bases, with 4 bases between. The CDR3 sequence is CASSLLSEAFF. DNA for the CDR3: TGTGCCAGCAGCTTACTGTCTGAAGCTTTCTTT.

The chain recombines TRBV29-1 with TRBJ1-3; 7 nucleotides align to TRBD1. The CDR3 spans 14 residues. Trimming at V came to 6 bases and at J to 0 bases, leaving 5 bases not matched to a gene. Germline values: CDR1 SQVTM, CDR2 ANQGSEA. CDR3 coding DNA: TGCAGCGTCCGGGACAGATTCTCTGGAAACACCATATATTTT. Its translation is CSVRDRFSGNTIYF.

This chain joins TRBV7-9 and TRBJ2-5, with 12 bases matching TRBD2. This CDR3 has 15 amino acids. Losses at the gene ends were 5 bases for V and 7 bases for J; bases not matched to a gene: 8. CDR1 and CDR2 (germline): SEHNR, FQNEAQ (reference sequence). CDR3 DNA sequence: TGTGCCAGCAGCGAACTAGCGGGGGGCCTAGGGACCCAGTACTTC. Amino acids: CASSELAGGLGTQYF.

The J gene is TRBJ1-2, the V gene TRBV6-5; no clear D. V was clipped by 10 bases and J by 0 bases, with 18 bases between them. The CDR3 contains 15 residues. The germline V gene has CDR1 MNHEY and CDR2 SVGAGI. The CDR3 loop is CATSRSELANYGYTF. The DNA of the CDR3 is TGTGCCACCTCGCGGTCGGAGTTAGCTAACTATGGCTACACCTTC.

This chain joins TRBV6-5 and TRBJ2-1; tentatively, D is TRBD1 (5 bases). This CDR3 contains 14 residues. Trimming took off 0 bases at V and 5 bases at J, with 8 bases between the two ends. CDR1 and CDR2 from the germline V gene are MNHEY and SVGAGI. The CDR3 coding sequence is TGTGCCAGCAGTTACTCGGTCAGGGACAATGAGCAGTTCTTC. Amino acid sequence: CASSYSVRDNEQFF.

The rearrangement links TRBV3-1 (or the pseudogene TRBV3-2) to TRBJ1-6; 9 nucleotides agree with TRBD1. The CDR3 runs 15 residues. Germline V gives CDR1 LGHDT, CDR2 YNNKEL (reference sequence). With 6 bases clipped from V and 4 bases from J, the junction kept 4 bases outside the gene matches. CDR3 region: CASRQGAGYNSPLHF. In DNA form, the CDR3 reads TGTGCCAGCAGACAGGGGGCCGGGTATAATTCACCCCTCCACTTT.

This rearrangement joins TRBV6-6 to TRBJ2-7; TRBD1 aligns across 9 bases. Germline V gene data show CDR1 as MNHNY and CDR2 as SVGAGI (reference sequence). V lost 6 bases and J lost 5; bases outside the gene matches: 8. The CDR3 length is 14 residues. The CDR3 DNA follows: TGTGCCAGCAGCCAGATGGGACAGGGTAACGAGCAGTACTTC. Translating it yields CASSQMGQGNEQYF.

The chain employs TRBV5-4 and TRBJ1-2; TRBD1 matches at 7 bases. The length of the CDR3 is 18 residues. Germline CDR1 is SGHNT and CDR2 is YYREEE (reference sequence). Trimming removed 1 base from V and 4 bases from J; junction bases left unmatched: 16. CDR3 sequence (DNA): TGTGCCAGCAGCTTGAAGAGGGACAGCCAGGGCAGGGGCTATGGCTACACCTTC. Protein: CASSLKRDSQGRGYGYTF.